This T cell receptor beta chain was identified during a study of blood T cell repertoires in COVID-19. Study details: Sample material is recorded as cDNA or gDNA derived from T cells, B-cell-depleted T cells, or PBMCs.

Source study methods: Counts of nucleated cells, estimated from reference gene primer amplification, were obtained. Only in-frame clones appear in the TCRdb table, and some are missing; sequencing was by immunoSEQ multiplex PCR. That table gives V, J and clone size, and the DNA gave D and trimming. The table shows approximately 200,000 clones, with roughly 80% occurring only once. V lost 3 bases and J lost 8; bases outside the gene matches: 10. Germline CDR1 reads SGHNT; CDR2 reads YENEEA. The CDR3 has 15 residues. Individuals aged about 18 to 90 years were recruited from fewer than 30 US areas. Recovery meant two consecutive negative NP/OP PCR tests, professional clearance, or resolved symptoms.

Sequencing used PBMCs or T cells enriched from blood (not recorded which). This clonotype was sampled from a man in his forties who had recovered from COVID-19. The chain recombines TRBV11-3 with TRBJ2-1, with 7 bases identical to TRBD1. CDR3 sequence: CASSFFSGQADEQFF. The CDR3 nucleotides are TGTGCCAGCAGCTTCTTCTCCGGACAGGCCGATGAGCAGTTCTTC.